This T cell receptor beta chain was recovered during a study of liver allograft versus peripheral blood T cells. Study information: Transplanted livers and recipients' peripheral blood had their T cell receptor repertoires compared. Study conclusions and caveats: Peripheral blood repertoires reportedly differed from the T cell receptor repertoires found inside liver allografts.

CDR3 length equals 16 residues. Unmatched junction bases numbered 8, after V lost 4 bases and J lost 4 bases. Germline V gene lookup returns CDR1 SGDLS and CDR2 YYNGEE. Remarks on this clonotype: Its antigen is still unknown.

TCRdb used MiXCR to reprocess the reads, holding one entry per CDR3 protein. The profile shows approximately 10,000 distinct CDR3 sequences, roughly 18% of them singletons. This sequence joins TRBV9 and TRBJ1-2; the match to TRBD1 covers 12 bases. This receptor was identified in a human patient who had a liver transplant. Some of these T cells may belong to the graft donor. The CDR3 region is CASSTAGTGGGYGYTF. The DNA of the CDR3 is TGTGCCAGCAGCACCGCCGGGACAGGGGGCGGCTATGGCTACACCTTC. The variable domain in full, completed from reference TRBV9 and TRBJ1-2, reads DSGVTQTPKHLITATGQRVTLRCSPRSGDLSVYWYQQSLDQGLQFLIQYYNGEERAKGNILERFSAQQFPDLHSELNLSSLELGDSALYFCASSTAGTGGGYGYTFGSGTRLTVV.